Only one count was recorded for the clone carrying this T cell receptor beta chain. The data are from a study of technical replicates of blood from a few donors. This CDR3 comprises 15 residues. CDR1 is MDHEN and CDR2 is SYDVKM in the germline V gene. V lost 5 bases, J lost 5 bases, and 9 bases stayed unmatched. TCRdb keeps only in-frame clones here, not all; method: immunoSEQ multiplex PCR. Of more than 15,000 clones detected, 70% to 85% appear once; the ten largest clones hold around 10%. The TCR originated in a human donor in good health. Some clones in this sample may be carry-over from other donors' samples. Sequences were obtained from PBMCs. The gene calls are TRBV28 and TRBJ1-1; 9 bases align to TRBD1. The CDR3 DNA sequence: TGTGCCAGCAGTCGGGGACAGGGCCCGGGAACTGAAGCTTTCTTT. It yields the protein CASSRGQGPGTEAFF.